This T cell receptor beta chain was profiled in a study of blood T cell repertoires in COVID-19. On the study more broadly: Sites in the United States, Italy and Spain provided acute and convalescent COVID-19 samples. PBMCs, B-cell-depleted T cells, or T cells provided the cDNA or gDNA that made up the material.

V lost 3 bases and J lost 6, with 17 bases in between. There are 16 residues in the CDR3. The germline V gene has CDR1 MGHRA and CDR2 YSYEKL. The authors' processing: Amplification of reference gene primers provided the estimated nucleated cell counts. Data came from immunoSEQ multiplex PCR; TCRdb stores just in-frame clones and leaves some out. Clone size and the V and J calls come from that table; the DNA yielded D and trimming. The sample lists about 190,000 clones, around 90% occurring once. Material: peripheral blood. The TCR was taken from a man aged 50 to 59 with acute or convalescent COVID-19. This chain joins TRBV4-1 and TRBJ2-2; tentatively, D is TRBD2 (6 bases). CDR3 nucleotides: TGCGCCAGCAGCCAGACTCCCGGGGGAGCCCCCGGGGAGCTGTTTTTT. This sequence encodes CASSQTPGGAPGELFF.